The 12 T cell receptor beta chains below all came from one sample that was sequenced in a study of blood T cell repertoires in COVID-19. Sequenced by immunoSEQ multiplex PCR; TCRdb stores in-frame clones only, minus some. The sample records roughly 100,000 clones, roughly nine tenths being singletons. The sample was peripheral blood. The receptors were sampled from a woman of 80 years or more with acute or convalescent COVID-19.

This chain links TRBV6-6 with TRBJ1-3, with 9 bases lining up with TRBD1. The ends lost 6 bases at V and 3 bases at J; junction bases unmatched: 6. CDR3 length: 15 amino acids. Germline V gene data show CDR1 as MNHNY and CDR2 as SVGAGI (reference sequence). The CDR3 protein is CASRQTGGRGNTIYF. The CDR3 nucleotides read TGTGCCAGCAGACAAACAGGGGGCCGTGGAAACACCATATATTTT.

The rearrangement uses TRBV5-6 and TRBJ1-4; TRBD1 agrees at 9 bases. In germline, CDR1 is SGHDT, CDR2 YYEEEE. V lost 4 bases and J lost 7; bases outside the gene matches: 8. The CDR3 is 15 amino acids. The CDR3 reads CASSESGQGREKLFF. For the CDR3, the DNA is TGTGCCAGCAGCGAGTCGGGACAGGGTCGTGAAAAACTGTTTTTT. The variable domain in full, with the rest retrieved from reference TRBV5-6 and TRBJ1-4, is DAGVTQSPTHLIKTRGQQVTLRCSPKSGHDTVSWYQQALGQGPQFIFQYYEEEERQRGNFPDRFSGHQFPNYSSELNVNALLLGDSALYLCASSESGQGREKLFFGSGTQLSVL.

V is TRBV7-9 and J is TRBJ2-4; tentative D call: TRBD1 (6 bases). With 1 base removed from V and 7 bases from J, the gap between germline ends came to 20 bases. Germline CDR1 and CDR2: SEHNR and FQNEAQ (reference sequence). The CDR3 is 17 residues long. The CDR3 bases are TGTGCCAGCAGCTTAGTGGGCAGGGGCCCACCGGGGAACATTCAGTACTTC. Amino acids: CASSLVGRGPPGNIQYF.

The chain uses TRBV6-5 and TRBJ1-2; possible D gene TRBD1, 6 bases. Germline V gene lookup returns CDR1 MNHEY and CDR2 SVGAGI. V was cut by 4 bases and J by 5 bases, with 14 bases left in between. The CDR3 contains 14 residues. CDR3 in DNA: TGTGCCAGCAGTTCAAGTACAGGGACGTATGGCTACACCTTC. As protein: CASSSSTGTYGYTF.

CDR3 sequence: CASSRDRVNEKLFF. The DNA of the CDR3 is TGTGCCAGCAGCCGAGACAGGGTTAATGAAAAACTGTTTTTT. V gene TRBV3-1 (or the pseudogene TRBV3-2) combines with J gene TRBJ1-4; 7 positions agree with TRBD1. J was trimmed by 4 bases and V by 4 bases; bases with no gene match: 3. The CDR3 is 14 residues long. The germline V gene encodes CDR1 LGHDT and CDR2 YNNKEL (reference sequence).

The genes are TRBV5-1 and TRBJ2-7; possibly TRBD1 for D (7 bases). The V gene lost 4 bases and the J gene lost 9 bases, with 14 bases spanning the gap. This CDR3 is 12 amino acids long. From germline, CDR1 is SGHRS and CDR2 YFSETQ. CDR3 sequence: CASSPGQGGQYF. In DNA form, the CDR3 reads TGCGCCAGCAGCCCGGGGCAGGGGGGGCAGTACTTC. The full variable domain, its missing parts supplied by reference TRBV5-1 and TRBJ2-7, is KAGVTQTPRYLIKTRGQQVTLSCSPISGHRSVSWYQQTPGQGLQFLFEYFSETQRNKGNFPGRFSGRQFSNSRSEMNVSTLELGDSALYLCASSPGQGGQYFGPGTRLTVT.

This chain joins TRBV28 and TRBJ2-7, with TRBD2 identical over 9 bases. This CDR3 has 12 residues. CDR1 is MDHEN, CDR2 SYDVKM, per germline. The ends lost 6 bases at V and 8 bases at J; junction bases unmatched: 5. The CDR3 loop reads CASRSGGTKQYF. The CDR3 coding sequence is TGTGCCAGCAGAAGCGGGGGGACCAAGCAGTACTTC.

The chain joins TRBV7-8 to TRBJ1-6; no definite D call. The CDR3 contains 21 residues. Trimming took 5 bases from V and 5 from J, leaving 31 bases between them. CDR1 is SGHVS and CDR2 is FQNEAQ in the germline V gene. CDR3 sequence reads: CASSLEKRPRTGSGNNSPLHF. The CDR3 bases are TGTGCCAGCAGCCTCGAGAAAAGACCCAGGACTGGATCGGGTAATAATTCACCCCTCCACTTT.

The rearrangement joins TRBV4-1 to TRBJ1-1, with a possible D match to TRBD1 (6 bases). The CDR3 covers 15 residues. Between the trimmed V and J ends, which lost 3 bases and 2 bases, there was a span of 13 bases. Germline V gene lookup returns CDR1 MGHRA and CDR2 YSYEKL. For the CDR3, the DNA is TGCGCCAGCAGCCACCCGGGACACACCAACACTGAAGCTTTCTTT. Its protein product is CASSHPGHTNTEAFF.

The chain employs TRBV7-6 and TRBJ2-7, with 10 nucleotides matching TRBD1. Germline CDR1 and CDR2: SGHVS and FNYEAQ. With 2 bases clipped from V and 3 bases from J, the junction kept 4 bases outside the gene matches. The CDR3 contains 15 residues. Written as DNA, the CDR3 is TGTGCCAGCAGCTTATCGGGACAGGGGTTCTACGAGCAGTACTTC. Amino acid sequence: CASSLSGQGFYEQYF.

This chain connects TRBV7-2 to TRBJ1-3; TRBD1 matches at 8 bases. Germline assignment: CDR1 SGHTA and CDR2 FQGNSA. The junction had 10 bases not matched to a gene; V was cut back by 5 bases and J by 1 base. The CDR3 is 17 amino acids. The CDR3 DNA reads TGTGCCAGCAGCCTACGAGCAGGGGGCGCATCTGGAAACACCATATATTTT. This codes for CASSLRAGGASGNTIYF.

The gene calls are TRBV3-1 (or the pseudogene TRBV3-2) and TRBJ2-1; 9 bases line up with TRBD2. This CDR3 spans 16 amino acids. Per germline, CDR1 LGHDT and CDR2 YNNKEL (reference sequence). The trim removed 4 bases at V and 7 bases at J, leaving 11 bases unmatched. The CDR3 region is CASSPKGGGAGNEQFF. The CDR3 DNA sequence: TGTGCCAGCAGCCCCAAGGGCGGGGGGGCCGGTAATGAGCAGTTCTTC.